Presented here are 13 T cell receptor beta chains from one specimen sequenced in a study of blood T cell repertoires in COVID-19. Sequencing used immunoSEQ multiplex PCR; TCRdb keeps in-frame clones, though not all of them. The sample comprises about 170,000 clones, about four fifths of which are singletons, and roughly 2% rests with the top ten. Sequencing was performed on peripheral blood. All receptors come from an elderly woman with acute or convalescent COVID-19.

This clone was detected a few times. V and J are TRBV4-1 and TRBJ1-5, with 9 bases that match TRBD1. V lost 1 base and J lost 1; bases outside the gene matches: 5. This CDR3 contains 17 residues. Germline CDR1 and CDR2: MGHRA and YSYEKL. CDR3 DNA sequence: TGCGCCAGCAGCCAAGTGGGCACAGGGGGCAGCAATCAGCCCCAGCATTTT. Its protein is CASSQVGTGGSNQPQHF.

The chain joins TRBV7-2 to TRBJ2-1; D is possibly TRBD2 (5 bases). The CDR3 contains 15 residues. Trimming left V 5 bases short and J 5 bases short, with 16 bases between. The V gene's germline CDR1 is SGHTA and CDR2 FQGNSA. In DNA form, the CDR3 reads TGTGCCAGCAGCAGGACTCGTGAGGGAGACAATGAGCAGTTCTTC. Translating gives CASSRTREGDNEQFF.

This clone was counted only a few times. The chain links TRBV7-3 to TRBJ2-5; 8 bases match TRBD1. Per germline, CDR1 SGHTA and CDR2 FQGTGA. This CDR3 contains 14 residues. The V segment lost 6 bases and the J segment 3 bases; nucleotides outside the gene matches: 6. DNA for the CDR3: TGTGCCAGCAGTCGGACAGGGAATAAAGAGACCCAGTACTTC. Its translation: CASSRTGNKETQYF.

V is TRBV7-9 and J is TRBJ2-1; perhaps TRBD2 as D (6 bases). Trimming took 4 bases from V and 5 from J, leaving 15 bases between them. CDR1 SEHNR and CDR2 FQNEAQ come from the germline V gene (reference sequence). The CDR3 runs to 15 residues. The CDR3 bases are TGTGCCAGCAGCTCGGGGGATTCCCTACACAATGAGCAGTTCTTC. Protein sequence: CASSSGDSLHNEQFF.

The V and J genes are TRBV2 and TRBJ2-7; D perhaps matches TRBD2 (5 bases). V was shortened by 8 bases and J by 2 bases, with 13 bases between the two germline ends. Germline V CDR1 and CDR2: SNHLY, FYNNEI. The CDR3 has 13 amino acids. The CDR3 DNA reads TGTGCCAGCTCCCCGAGGGCCACCTACGAGCAGTACTTC. It is translated as CASSPRATYEQYF.

The chain uses TRBV5-1 and TRBJ1-1; tentative D call: TRBD1 (6 bases). This CDR3 region has 14 residues. Germline CDR1 and CDR2: SGHRS and YFSETQ. The V gene lost 0 bases and the J gene lost 10 bases, with 16 bases spanning the gap. The DNA of the CDR3 is TGCGCCAGCAGCTTGGAAGCGGGGGGCGCAGGAGCTTTCTTT. As protein: CASSLEAGGAGAFF.

This clone has just a few counts. Other nucleotide sequences from this sample produce the same CDR3. The chain employs TRBV12-3 or TRBV12-4 and TRBJ1-5, with 7 bases identical to TRBD1. V dropped 6 bases and J dropped 2; count of bases not matched to a gene: 1. The CDR3 covers 13 residues. This chain's CDR3 is CASRGTGNQPQHF. CDR3 nucleotide sequence: TGTGCCAGCAGGGGGACAGGCAATCAGCCCCAGCATTTT.

This chain links TRBV19 with TRBJ1-1; D not resolved. V lost 1 base to trimming and J lost 4 bases, with 13 bases between them. The length of the CDR3 is 15 residues. Per germline, CDR1 LNHDA and CDR2 SQIVND (reference sequence). The CDR3 DNA reads as TGTGCCAGTAGTATAGTTGACGCTCGGGGCACTGAAGCTTTCTTT. Translation gives CASSIVDARGTEAFF.

V gene TRBV19 combines with J gene TRBJ2-2; 10 bases are shared with TRBD2. The CDR3 contains 15 residues. The V gene end was trimmed by 6 bases and the J gene end by 2 bases; junction bases not matched to a gene: 3. The germline V gene encodes CDR1 LNHDA and CDR2 SQIVND (reference sequence). Here the CDR3 reads CASRTSGINTGELFF. The CDR3 DNA reads TGTGCCAGTAGAACTAGCGGGATTAACACCGGGGAGCTGTTTTTT.

Sample share makes this clone medium-sized (0.01 to 0.1%). The CDR3, as DNA: TGTGCCAGCAGCTTAGCCCAGGACAGAACCTACGAGCAGTACTTC. Amino acid sequence: CASSLAQDRTYEQYF. This chain uses TRBV11-2 with TRBJ2-7; possible D gene TRBD1, 6 bases. The CDR3 runs to 15 residues. Germline CDR1 SGHAT, CDR2 FQNNGV. Trimming stripped 1 base from V and 2 bases from J, with 12 bases between.

The CDR3 coding sequence is TGTGCCAGGCCGGTCCAAAGCTCCTACGAGCAGTACTTC. This encodes CARPVQSSYEQYF. V is TRBV21-1 and J is TRBJ2-7; the table calls TRBD2, which could not be checked here. TRBV21-1 is reported as a pseudogene. The CDR3 contains 13 residues.

This chain uses TRBV30 with TRBJ2-1; unclear D gene. The CDR3 consists of 14 residues. The ends were cut back, 0 bases at V and 5 bases at J, with 11 bases in the middle. Germline V gene lookup returns CDR1 GTSNPN and CDR2 SVGIG (reference sequence). DNA of the CDR3: TGTGCCTGGAGTGTACGCCTAGAGGACAATGAGCAGTTCTTC. This encodes CAWSVRLEDNEQFF.

The CDR3 DNA follows: TGTGCCAGCACGGACAGGGTGAACACTGAAGCTTTCTTT. It encodes CASTDRVNTEAFF. The J gene is TRBJ1-1, the V gene TRBV2; 8 bases are a match to TRBD1. The CDR3 covers 13 residues. The V and J ends lost 7 bases and 0 bases, in that order; junction bases with no gene match: 1. The V gene's germline CDR1 is SNHLY and CDR2 FYNNEI.